This TCR beta chain was sequenced for a study of Tregs in tolerant kidney transplant recipients. General study findings and limits: Expanding Tregs on activated donor B cells appeared to best identify donor-specific TCRbeta clones. Donor-specific Treg expansion exceeded global Treg expansion in tolerant patients, suggesting antigen drive.

V dropped 1 base and J dropped 4 bases, with 18 bases sitting between them. The CDR3 runs 17 residues. In germline, CDR1 is LGHNA, CDR2 YSLEER. Regulatory T cells were sorted from thawed PBMCs rested overnight at 37°C with about 210 IU/ml IL-2. Concerning this clone itself: Its antigen is unknown.

Libraries were prepared by immunoSEQ multiplex PCR; TCRdb keeps only in-frame clonotypes and omits some of them. The data show approximately 15,000 clones, with roughly 78% seen just once and roughly 1.8% held by the top ten. The V and J genes are TRBV4-3 and TRBJ2-3; D is perhaps TRBD1 (6 bases). The clonotype originates from a human donor who received a combined kidney and bone marrow transplant. The input for sequencing was Tregs from blood, taken before the transplant. The CDR3 DNA reads TGCGCCAGCAGCCAAGGGCGGTCGCAGGGGTGGTCAGATACGCAGTATTTT. It yields the protein CASSQGRSQGWSDTQYF.